The T cell receptor beta chain described here comes from a study of blood T cell repertoires in COVID-19. Study information: Material from acute and convalescent COVID-19 was sourced from the United States, Italy and Spain.

CDR1 is KGHSH, CDR2 LQKENI, per germline. This CDR3 is built from 14 residues. J lost 10 bases, V lost 3 bases, and 4 bases had no gene match. As originally analysed: Researchers report that nucleated cell counts were estimated from reference gene primer amplification. Repertoires were generated with immunoSEQ multiplex PCR, while TCRdb's copy carries only in-frame clones and drops some. V, J and clone size are taken as reported in that table, and D and trimming were inferred from the DNA itself. The sample yields over 100,000 clones, around 83% seen once. This clone was detected only a few times. The clonotype originates from a middle-aged man with acute or convalescent COVID-19. The source material was peripheral blood. This chain connects TRBV18 to TRBJ1-6, with TRBD1 matching over 9 bases. CDR3 DNA sequence: TGTGCCAGCTCACCCGGACAGGGGCACTCACCCCTCCACTTT. Translated, it gives CASSPGQGHSPLHF.